Reported below is one T cell receptor beta chain. Antigen: not known. This sample was taken from a study of T cell responses to AZD1222 COVID-19 vaccine. Study-level information: Both about-4-week and about-12-week second-dose recipients were combined.

Overall study results and limits: Every sample of the repertoires postdated the peak T cell response.

Method: immunoSEQ multiplex PCR; TCRdb's copy keeps in-frame clones and lacks some. The sample lists about 120,000 clones, around 89% occurring once. CDR1 and CDR2 (germline): SEHNR, FQNEAQ (reference sequence). This CDR3 has 13 amino acids. The germline V and J ends were trimmed by 5 bases and 4 bases, with 11 bases remaining between them. Sample: peripheral blood, taken on day 0 of AZD1222 vaccination. V is TRBV7-9 and J is TRBJ2-5; a weak D match, TRBD1 (5 bases). This sequence originates from an adult in good health. In DNA, the CDR3 is TGTGCCAGCAGCCCGACAGAGGTAGAGACCCAGTACTTC. This gives the protein CASSPTEVETQYF.